A selection of T cell receptor beta chains follows, all from one sample in a study of blood T cell repertoires in COVID-19. Produced via immunoSEQ multiplex PCR; TCRdb's table is partial and in-frame only. Found here are approximately 170,000 clones, about 90% of them singletons; the top ten hold 4%. The sample taken for sequencing was peripheral blood. The receptors stem from a woman in her 70s with acute or convalescent COVID-19. Each CDR3 is given with its conserved first and last residue. The order of the fields is J gene, D gene, clone size, V gene, CDR3 protein, CDR3 DNA. The D gene is left open where the match is weak. Clone size is given for some rows only: seen once, a few or many times, or a class if the clone is expanded.

>TRBJ2-1|TRBD1|NA|TRBV28
CASSWTGEQFF
TGTGCCAGCAGTTGGACAGGGGAACAGTTCTTC
>TRBJ1-6|TRBD1|NA|TRBV9
CASSTSGQEGSPLHF
TGTGCCAGCAGCACTTCCGGACAGGAAGGTTCACCCCTCCACTTT
>TRBJ1-4|NA|once|TRBV28
CASSTPHATNEKLFF
TGTGCCAGCTCCACACCGCATGCAACTAATGAAAAACTGTTTTTT
>TRBJ2-1|TRBD2|once|TRBV5-1
CASSKGLAGGSYNEQFF
TGCGCCAGCAGCAAGGGACTAGCGGGGGGCTCCTACAATGAGCAGTTCTTC
>TRBJ1-1|NA|NA|TRBV3-1/TRBV3-2
CASSPPPPMSGIGTEAFF
TGTGCCAGCAGCCCCCCACCCCCGATGAGCGGTATTGGGACTGAAGCTTTCTTT
>TRBJ1-2|NA|NA|TRBV5-1
CASSLADYGYTF
TGCGCCAGCAGCTTGGCAGACTATGGCTACACCTTC
>TRBJ1-6|TRBD1|NA|TRBV6-1
CASSETSTGTSSPLHF
TGTGCCAGCAGTGAAACCTCGACAGGGACGAGTTCACCCCTCCACTTT
>TRBJ1-6|NA|NA|TRBV25-1
CASSEFSSPLHF
TGTGCCAGCAGTGAATTCTCCTCACCCCTCCACTTT
>TRBJ2-2|TRBD1|NA|TRBV5-1
CASSLQGAVAGELFF
TGCGCCAGCAGCTTACAGGGGGCGGTGGCCGGGGAGCTGTTTTTT
>TRBJ2-7|NA|few|TRBV5-6
CASSPRTVPYEQYF
TGTGCCAGCAGCCCACGGACTGTCCCCTACGAGCAGTACTTC
>TRBJ2-4|NA|NA|TRBV7-9
CASSFEGVQYF
TGTGCCAGCAGCTTCGAGGGGGTTCAGTACTTC
>TRBJ1-1|NA|NA|TRBV2
CASSDRGVNTEAFF
TGTGCCAGCAGTGACAGGGGAGTGAACACTGAAGCTTTCTTT
>TRBJ2-7|TRBD2|NA|TRBV3-1/TRBV3-2
CASSLNSGSSYEQYF
TGTGCCAGCAGCCTAAATAGCGGGAGCTCCTACGAGCAGTACTTC
>TRBJ1-1|TRBD1|NA|TRBV10-3
CAISATGTGQAFF
TGTGCCATCAGTGCGACCGGGACAGGTCAAGCTTTCTTT
>TRBJ1-1|TRBD1|NA|TRBV19
CASSINWGQRLNTEAFF
TGTGCCAGTAGTATAAACTGGGGACAGCGGTTGAACACTGAAGCTTTCTTT
>TRBJ2-1|TRBD1|NA|TRBV6-6
CASSYYGDREQFF
TGTGCCAGCAGTTACTATGGGGACAGAGAGCAGTTCTTC
>TRBJ2-1|NA|NA|TRBV4-2
CASSPSNPYNEQFF
TGTGCCAGCAGCCCCAGTAATCCCTACAATGAGCAGTTCTTC
>TRBJ1-2|TRBD1|NA|TRBV5-5
CASSQHPGQGNYGYTF
TGTGCCAGCAGCCAACACCCGGGACAGGGGAACTATGGCTACACCTTC
>TRBJ2-2|TRBD1|NA|TRBV9
CASSVGDRNTGELFF
TGTGCCAGCAGCGTAGGGGACAGGAACACCGGGGAGCTGTTTTTT
>TRBJ1-4|TRBD1|NA|TRBV5-1
CASSLPTGTGLEKLFF
TGCGCCAGCAGCTTGCCGACCGGGACAGGGCTTGAAAAACTGTTTTTT
>TRBJ2-3|NA|NA|TRBV30
CAWSTGFRDTQYF
TGTGCCTGGAGCACAGGGTTTAGGGATACGCAGTATTTT
>TRBJ1-5|NA|NA|TRBV7-8
CASSRTDYQPQHF
TGTGCCAGCAGCCGGACAGACTATCAGCCCCAGCATTTT
>TRBJ1-1|TRBD1|NA|TRBV12-3/TRBV12-4
CASSPTGVPEAFF
TGTGCCAGCAGTCCCACAGGGGTCCCTGAAGCTTTCTTT
>TRBJ2-1|NA|once|TRBV7-8
CASSLAGGSGEQFF
TGTGCCAGCAGCTTAGCGGGCGGTAGCGGTGAGCAGTTCTTC
>TRBJ1-2|TRBD1|NA|TRBV30
CAWSADRLYGYTF
TGTGCCTGGAGCGCGGACAGGCTCTATGGCTACACCTTC
>TRBJ2-7|TRBD1|NA|TRBV4-3
CASSHVDRDHEQYF
TGCGCCAGCAGCCATGTTGACAGGGACCACGAGCAGTACTTC
>TRBJ2-5|NA|NA|TRBV6-4
CASSPVGSHGTQYF
TGTGCCAGCAGCCCCGTCGGGTCCCACGGGACCCAGTACTTC
>TRBJ1-6|TRBD1|NA|TRBV6-5
CASGGQGYGSPLHF
TGTGCCAGCGGGGGACAGGGGTACGGTTCACCCCTCCACTTT
>TRBJ2-2|TRBD1|NA|TRBV19
CASSIGPGQGGTGELFF
TGTGCCAGTAGTATTGGGCCGGGACAGGGGGGGACCGGGGAGCTGTTTTTT
>TRBJ2-2|TRBD1|few|TRBV7-6
CASSRYRLTGQMANTGELFF
TGTGCCAGCAGCCGATACCGTTTAACGGGACAGATGGCGAACACCGGGGAGCTGTTTTTT
>TRBJ1-1|NA|NA|TRBV3-1/TRBV3-2
CASSSRWEGNTEAFF
TGTGCCAGCAGCTCAAGGTGGGAGGGGAACACTGAAGCTTTCTTT
>TRBJ2-1|NA|NA|TRBV11-2
CASSLGSAASVSSYNEQFF
TGTGCCAGCAGCTTAGGTAGTGCGGCTAGCGTAAGCTCCTACAATGAGCAGTTCTTC
>TRBJ2-7|TRBD1|NA|TRBV14
CASSPRDRFSEQYF
TGTGCCAGCAGCCCCCGGGACAGGTTCTCCGAGCAGTACTTC
>TRBJ2-2|TRBD2|NA|TRBV24-1
CATSDSHPWAGANTGELFF
TGTGCCACCAGTGATTCGCACCCCTGGGCGGGAGCGAACACCGGGGAGCTGTTTTTT
>TRBJ1-4|TRBD1|NA|TRBV6-5
CASETTGTEKLFF
TGTGCCAGCGAAACGACAGGGACAGAAAAACTGTTTTTT
>TRBJ1-1|NA|NA|TRBV30
CAWSRGSLGTEAFF
TGTGCCTGGAGCCGAGGGAGCTTAGGCACTGAAGCTTTCTTT
>TRBJ2-1|NA|NA|TRBV10-3
CATTLASSYNEQFF
TGTGCCACGACACTAGCCAGCTCCTACAATGAGCAGTTCTTC
>TRBJ2-1|TRBD2|NA|TRBV5-1
CASSSGTVGLAGANEQFF
TGCGCCAGCAGTTCCGGGACAGTTGGACTAGCGGGAGCCAATGAGCAGTTCTTC
>TRBJ2-4|NA|NA|TRBV4-2
CASSQDNSMDRPQHF
TGTGCCAGCAGCCAAGACAACTCCATGGACAGACCCCAGCACTTC
>TRBJ1-5|NA|NA|TRBV6-6
CASSPRREPQHF
TGTGCCAGCAGTCCGCGCCGGGAGCCCCAGCATTTT
>TRBJ2-7|NA|once|TRBV19
CASSTGGLFQQYF
TGTGCCAGTTCTACGGGGGGCTTGTTCCAGCAGTACTTC
>TRBJ1-1|NA|NA|TRBV28
CASGKTAANTEAFF
TGTGCCAGCGGGAAGACAGCCGCAAACACTGAAGCTTTCTTT
>TRBJ2-6|NA|NA|TRBV30
CAWKSSGANVLTF
TGTGCCTGGAAGAGCTCTGGGGCCAACGTCCTGACTTTC
>TRBJ1-1|NA|NA|TRBV7-6
CASSAGRMGLNTEAFF
TGTGCCAGCAGCGCGGGGAGGATGGGGTTGAACACTGAAGCTTTCTTT
>TRBJ1-4|TRBD1|few|TRBV7-2
CASSLRNRGREKLFF
TGTGCCAGCAGCTTAAGGAACAGGGGGCGAGAAAAACTGTTTTTT
>TRBJ1-1|NA|NA|TRBV19
CASSSVLWTEAFF
TGTGCCAGCAGTTCGGTTTTATGGACTGAAGCTTTCTTT
>TRBJ1-3|NA|NA|TRBV4-1
CASSQDPRTYSSGNTIYF
TGCGCCAGCAGCCAAGACCCCCGGACTTATTCCTCTGGAAACACCATATATTTT
>TRBJ2-4|TRBD2|NA|TRBV19
CASSARTSGGNIQYF
TGTGCCAGTAGTGCGCGGACTAGCGGGGGGAACATTCAGTACTTC
>TRBJ2-3|NA|NA|TRBV6-2/TRBV6-3
CASSYFGGGSSTDTQYF
TGTGCCAGCAGTTACTTTGGGGGCGGATCTAGCACAGATACGCAGTATTTT
>TRBJ1-2|NA|NA|TRBV19
CASTRGSNYGYTF
TGTGCCAGTACCCGCGGGTCGAACTATGGCTACACCTTC
>TRBJ2-3|TRBD2|NA|TRBV6-5
CASSPGGISGDTQYF
TGTGCCAGCAGCCCGGGAGGAATATCCGGAGATACGCAGTATTTT